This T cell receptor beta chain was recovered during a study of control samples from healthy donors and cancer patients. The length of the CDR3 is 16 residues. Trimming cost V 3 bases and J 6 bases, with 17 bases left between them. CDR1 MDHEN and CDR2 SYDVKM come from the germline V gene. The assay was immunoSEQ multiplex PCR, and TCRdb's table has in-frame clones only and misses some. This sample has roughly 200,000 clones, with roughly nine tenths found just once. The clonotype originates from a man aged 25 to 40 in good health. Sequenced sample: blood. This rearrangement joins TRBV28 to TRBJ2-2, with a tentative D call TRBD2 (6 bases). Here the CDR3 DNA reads TGTGCCAGCAGTTTCGGGGGAGCGCCCCGACCCGGGGAGCTGTTTTTT. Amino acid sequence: CASSFGGAPRPGELFF.